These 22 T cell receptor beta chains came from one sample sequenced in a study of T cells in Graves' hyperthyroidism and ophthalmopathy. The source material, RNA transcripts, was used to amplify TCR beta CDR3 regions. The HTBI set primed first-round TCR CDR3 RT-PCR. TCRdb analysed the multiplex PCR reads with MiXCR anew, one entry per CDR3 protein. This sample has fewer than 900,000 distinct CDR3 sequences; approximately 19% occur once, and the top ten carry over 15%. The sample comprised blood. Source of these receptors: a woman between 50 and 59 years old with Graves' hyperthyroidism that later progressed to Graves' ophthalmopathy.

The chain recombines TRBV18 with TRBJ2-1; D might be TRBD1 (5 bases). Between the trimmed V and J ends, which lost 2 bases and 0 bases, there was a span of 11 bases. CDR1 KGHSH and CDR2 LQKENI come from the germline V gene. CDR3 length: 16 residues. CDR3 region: CASSPTTDSSYNEQFF. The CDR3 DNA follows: TGTGCCAGCTCACCAACGACAGATAGCTCCTACAATGAGCAGTTCTTC.

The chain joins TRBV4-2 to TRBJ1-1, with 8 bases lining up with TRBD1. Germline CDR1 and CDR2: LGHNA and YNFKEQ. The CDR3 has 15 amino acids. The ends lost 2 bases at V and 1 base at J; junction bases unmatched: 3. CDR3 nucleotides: TGTGCCAGCAGCCAACAGGGGGCGGCGAACACTGAAGCTTTCTTT. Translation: CASSQQGAANTEAFF.

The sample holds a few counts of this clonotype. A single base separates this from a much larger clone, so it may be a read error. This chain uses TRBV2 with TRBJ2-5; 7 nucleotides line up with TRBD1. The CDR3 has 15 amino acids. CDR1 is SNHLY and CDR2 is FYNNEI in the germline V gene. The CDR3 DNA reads TGTGCCAACAGTCAACAAAGACAGGGAACGGAGACCCAGTACTTC. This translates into CANSQQRQGTETQYF.

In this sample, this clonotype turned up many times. The CDR3: CASRSGGAGNEQFF. In nucleotides, the CDR3 is TGTGCCAGCAGAAGCGGGGGGGCGGGGAATGAGCAGTTCTTC. V is TRBV7-9 and J is TRBJ2-1; 10 bases align to TRBD2. The ends lost 6 bases at V and 7 bases at J; junction bases unmatched: 6. This CDR3 spans 14 amino acids. Germline V CDR1 and CDR2: SEHNR, FQNEAQ (reference sequence).

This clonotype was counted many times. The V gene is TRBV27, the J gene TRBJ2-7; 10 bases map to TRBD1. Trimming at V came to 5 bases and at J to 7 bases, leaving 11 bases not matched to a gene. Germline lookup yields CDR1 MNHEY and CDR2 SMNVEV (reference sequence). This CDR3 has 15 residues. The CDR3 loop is CASSLTGTGVDEQYF. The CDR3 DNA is TGTGCCAGCAGTCTCACCGGGACAGGGGTTGATGAGCAGTACTTC.

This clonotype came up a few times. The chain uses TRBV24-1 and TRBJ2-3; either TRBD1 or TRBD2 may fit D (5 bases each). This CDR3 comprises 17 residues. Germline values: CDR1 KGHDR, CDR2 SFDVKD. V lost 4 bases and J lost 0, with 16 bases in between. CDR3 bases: TGTGCCACCAGTGACATGAGGGGCCAAGCTAGCACAGATACGCAGTATTTT. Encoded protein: CATSDMRGQASTDTQYF.

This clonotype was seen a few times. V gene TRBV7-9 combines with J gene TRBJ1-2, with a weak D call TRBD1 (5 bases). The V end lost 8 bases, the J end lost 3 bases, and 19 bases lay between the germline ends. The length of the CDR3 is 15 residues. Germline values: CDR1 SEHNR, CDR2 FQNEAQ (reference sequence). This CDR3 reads CASATGGNSDYGYTF. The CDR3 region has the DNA TGTGCCAGCGCGACGGGGGGGAACAGCGACTATGGCTACACCTTC.

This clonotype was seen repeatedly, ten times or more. The chain's CDR3 is CASSLGAGGEYQPQHF. DNA for the CDR3: TGTGCCAGCAGCTTAGGAGCTGGGGGCGAGTATCAGCCCCAGCATTTT. The chain uses TRBV11-2 and TRBJ1-5; the D gene is possibly TRBD1 (6 bases). The CDR3 totals 16 residues. In germline, CDR1 is SGHAT, CDR2 FQNNGV. The V gene lost 1 base and the J gene lost 5 bases, with 15 bases spanning the gap.

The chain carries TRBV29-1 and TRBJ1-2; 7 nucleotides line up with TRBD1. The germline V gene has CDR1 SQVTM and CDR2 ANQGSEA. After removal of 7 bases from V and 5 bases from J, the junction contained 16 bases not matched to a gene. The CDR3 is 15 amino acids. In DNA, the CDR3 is TGCAGCGCCCGGTTCACGGAGGGGGCAAATTATGGCTACACCTTC. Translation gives CSARFTEGANYGYTF. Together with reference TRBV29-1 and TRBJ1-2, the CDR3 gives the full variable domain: SAVISQKPSRDICQRGTSLTIQCQVDSQVTMMFWYRQQPGQSLTLIATANQGSEATYESGFVIDKFPISRPNLTFSTLTVSNMSPEDSSIYLCSARFTEGANYGYTFGSGTRLTVV.

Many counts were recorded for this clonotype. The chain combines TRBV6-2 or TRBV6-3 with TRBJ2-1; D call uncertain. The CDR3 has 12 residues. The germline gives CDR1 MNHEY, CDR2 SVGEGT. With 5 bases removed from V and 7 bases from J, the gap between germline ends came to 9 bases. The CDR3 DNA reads TGTGCCAGCAGTGCACCCATGAATGAGCAGTTCTTC. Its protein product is CASSAPMNEQFF.

The CDR3 region has the DNA TGCAGTGCTAGAGGAGGGCACAGGGGTGATACGCAGTATTTT. Its translation is CSARGGHRGDTQYF. The chain employs TRBV20-1 and TRBJ2-3, with 7 bases fitting TRBD1. Trimming cost V 1 base and J 6 bases; bases outside gene matches: 7. Germline loops: CDR1 DFQATT, CDR2 SNEGSKA (reference sequence). The CDR3 spans 14 residues.

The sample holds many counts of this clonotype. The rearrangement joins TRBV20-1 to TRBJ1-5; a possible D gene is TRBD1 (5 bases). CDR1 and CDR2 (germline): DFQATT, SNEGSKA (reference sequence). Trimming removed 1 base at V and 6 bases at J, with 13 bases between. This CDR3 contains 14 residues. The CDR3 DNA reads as TGCAGTGCTAGAGGCCAGGGTCATCGTCAGCCCCAGCATTTT. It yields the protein CSARGQGHRQPQHF.

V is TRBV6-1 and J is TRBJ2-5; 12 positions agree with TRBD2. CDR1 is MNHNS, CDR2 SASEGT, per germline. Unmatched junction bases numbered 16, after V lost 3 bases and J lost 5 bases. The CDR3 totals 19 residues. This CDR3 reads CASSDSASGGVRLPETQYF. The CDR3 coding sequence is TGTGCCAGCAGTGACTCTGCTAGCGGGGGGGTCCGCCTACCTGAGACCCAGTACTTC.

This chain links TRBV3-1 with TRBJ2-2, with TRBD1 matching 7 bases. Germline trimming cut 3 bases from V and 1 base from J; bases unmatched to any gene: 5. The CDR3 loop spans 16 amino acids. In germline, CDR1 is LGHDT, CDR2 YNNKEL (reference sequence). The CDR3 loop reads CASSQGQPLNTGELFF. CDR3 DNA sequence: TGTGCCAGCAGCCAGGGACAGCCCCTGAACACCGGGGAGCTGTTTTTT.

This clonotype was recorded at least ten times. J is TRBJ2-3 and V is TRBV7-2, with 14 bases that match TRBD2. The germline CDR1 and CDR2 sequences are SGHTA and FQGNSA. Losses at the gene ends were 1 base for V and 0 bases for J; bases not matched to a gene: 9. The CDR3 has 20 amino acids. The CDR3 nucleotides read TGTGCCAGCAGCTTAGAGGGGACTAGCGGGGGACCTTCTAGCACAGATACGCAGTATTTT. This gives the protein CASSLEGTSGGPSSTDTQYF.

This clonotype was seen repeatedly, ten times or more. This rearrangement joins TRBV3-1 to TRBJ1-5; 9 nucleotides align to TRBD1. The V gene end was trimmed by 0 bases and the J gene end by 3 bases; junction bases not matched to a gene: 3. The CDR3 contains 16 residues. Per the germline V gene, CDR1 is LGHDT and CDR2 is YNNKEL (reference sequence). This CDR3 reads CASSQERTGVNQPQHF. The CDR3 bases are TGTGCCAGCAGCCAAGAAAGGACAGGGGTCAATCAGCCCCAGCATTTT.

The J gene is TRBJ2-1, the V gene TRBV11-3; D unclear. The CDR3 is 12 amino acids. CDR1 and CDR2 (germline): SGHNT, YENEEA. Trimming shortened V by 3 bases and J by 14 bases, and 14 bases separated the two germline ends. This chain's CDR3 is CASSLPLRNKFF. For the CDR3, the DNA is TGTGCCAGCAGCTTGCCTCTGCGAAACAAGTTCTTC.

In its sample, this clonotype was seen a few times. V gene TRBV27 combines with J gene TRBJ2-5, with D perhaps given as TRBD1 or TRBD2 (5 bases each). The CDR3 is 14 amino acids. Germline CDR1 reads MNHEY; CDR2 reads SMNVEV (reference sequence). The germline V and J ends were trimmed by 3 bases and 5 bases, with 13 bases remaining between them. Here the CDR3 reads CASSFRGAIETQYF. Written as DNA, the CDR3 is TGTGCCAGCAGTTTTCGAGGGGCTATCGAGACCCAGTACTTC.

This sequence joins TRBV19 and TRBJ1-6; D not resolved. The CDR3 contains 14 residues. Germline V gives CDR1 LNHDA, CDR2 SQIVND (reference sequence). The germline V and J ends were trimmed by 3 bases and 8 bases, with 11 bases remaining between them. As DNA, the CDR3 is TGTGCCAGTAGTATTTGGGGAGTGGATTCACCCCTCCACTTT. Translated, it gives CASSIWGVDSPLHF.

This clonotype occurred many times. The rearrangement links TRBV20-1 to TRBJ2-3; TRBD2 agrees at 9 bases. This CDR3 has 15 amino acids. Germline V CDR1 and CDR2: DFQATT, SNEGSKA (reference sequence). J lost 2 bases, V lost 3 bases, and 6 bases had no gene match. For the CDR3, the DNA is TGCAGTGCTAGGGGGCTAGCGGGGCACACAGATACGCAGTATTTT. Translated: CSARGLAGHTDTQYF.

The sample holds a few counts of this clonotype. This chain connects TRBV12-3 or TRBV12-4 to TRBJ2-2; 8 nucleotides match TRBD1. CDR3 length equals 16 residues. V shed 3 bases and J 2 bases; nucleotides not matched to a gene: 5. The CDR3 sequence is CASSFRQGINTGELFF. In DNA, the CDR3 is TGTGCCAGCAGTTTCCGACAGGGGATAAACACCGGGGAGCTGTTTTTT.

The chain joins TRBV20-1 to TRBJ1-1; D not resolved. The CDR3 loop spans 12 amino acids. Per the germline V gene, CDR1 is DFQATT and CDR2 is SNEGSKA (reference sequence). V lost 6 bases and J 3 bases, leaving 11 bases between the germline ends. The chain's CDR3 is CSAVPKDTEAFF. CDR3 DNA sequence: TGCAGTGCAGTACCCAAGGACACTGAAGCTTTCTTT.